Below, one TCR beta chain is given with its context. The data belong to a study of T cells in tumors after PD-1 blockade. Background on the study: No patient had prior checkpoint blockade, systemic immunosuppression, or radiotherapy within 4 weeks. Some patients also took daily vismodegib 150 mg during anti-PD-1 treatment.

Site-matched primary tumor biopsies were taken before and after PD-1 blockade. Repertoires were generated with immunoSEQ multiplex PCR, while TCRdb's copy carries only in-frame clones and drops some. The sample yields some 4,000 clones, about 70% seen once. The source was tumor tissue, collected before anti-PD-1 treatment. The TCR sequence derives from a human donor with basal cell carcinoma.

CDR3 sequence reads: CASSGARGRGHTDTQYF. The CDR3 DNA is TGTGCCAGCAGCGGAGCGAGGGGGAGGGGGCACACAGATACGCAGTATTTT. The chain combines TRBV5-4 with TRBJ2-3; the D gene could be TRBD1 or TRBD2 (7 bases each). In germline, CDR1 is SGHNT, CDR2 YYREEE (reference sequence). The CDR3 is 17 residues long. The germline V and J ends were trimmed by 4 bases and 2 bases, with 20 bases remaining between them.